Listed below are T cell receptor beta chains from one sample, sequenced in a study of blood T cell repertoires in COVID-19. TCRdb's copy holds only in-frame clones and misses some; the assay was immunoSEQ multiplex PCR. The data hold some 200,000 clones, with around 82% observed a single time. The sample consisted of peripheral blood. The source of these receptors is an elderly woman with acute or convalescent COVID-19. Each CDR3 is given with its conserved first and last residue. The order of the fields is D gene, clone size, V gene, J gene, CDR3 protein, CDR3 DNA. The D gene is left open where the match is weak. Part of the rows lack a size; the others show once, few, many or a class for expanded clones.

NA	once	TRBV6-5	TRBJ2-7	CASSSAGRYEQYF	TGTGCCAGCAGTTCGGCAGGGCGTTACGAGCAGTACTTC
NA	NA	TRBV3-1/TRBV3-2	TRBJ2-3	CASSQEGSGDTQYF	TGTGCCAGCAGCCAGGAGGGGTCAGGAGATACGCAGTATTTT
NA	NA	TRBV11-2	TRBJ2-5	CASSPTTPGTRQETQYF	TGTGCCAGCAGCCCAACGACCCCCGGGACACGTCAAGAGACCCAGTACTTC
TRBD1	NA	TRBV6-5	TRBJ1-2	CASNGQGAGGYTF	TGTGCCAGCAACGGACAGGGGGCGGGTGGCTACACCTTC
TRBD1	NA	TRBV14	TRBJ1-3	CASSLYLPGQVHSGNTIYF	TGTGCCAGCAGCCTGTACCTACCCGGACAGGTCCACTCTGGAAACACCATATATTTT
TRBD1	few	TRBV7-2	TRBJ1-5	CASSGQGRGNQPQHF	TGTGCCAGCAGTGGACAGGGGAGGGGAAATCAGCCCCAGCATTTT
NA	NA	TRBV2	TRBJ2-1	CASRNSNEQFF	TGTGCCAGCAGAAACTCGAATGAGCAGTTCTTC
TRBD2	NA	TRBV29-1	TRBJ2-1	CSVAPGREGNEQFF	TGCAGCGTTGCCCCTGGGCGGGAGGGCAATGAGCAGTTCTTC
NA	NA	TRBV5-4	TRBJ2-7	CASSRRGTYEQYF	TGTGCCAGCAGCCGCCGGGGAACCTACGAGCAGTACTTC
TRBD2	NA	TRBV5-6	TRBJ2-2	CASSLAGTSGYTGELFF	TGTGCCAGCAGCTTAGCCGGGACTAGCGGCTACACCGGGGAGCTGTTTTTT
TRBD1	NA	TRBV6-5	TRBJ2-7	CASGTGSNEQYF	TGTGCCAGCGGGACAGGGTCTAACGAGCAGTACTTC
NA	few	TRBV6-5	TRBJ2-2	CASTQGTSRTGELFF	TGTGCCAGCACCCAAGGTACTAGCCGAACCGGGGAGCTGTTTTTT
TRBD1	NA	TRBV4-1	TRBJ1-2	CASSRPGQGGGYTF	TGCGCCAGCAGCCGCCCGGGACAGGGCGGCGGCTACACCTTC
NA	NA	TRBV2	TRBJ2-3	CASRAGVSTDTQYF	TGTGCCAGCAGAGCAGGGGTGAGCACAGATACGCAGTATTTT
TRBD2	NA	TRBV7-2	TRBJ2-1	CASSPSSGSNNEQFF	TGTGCCAGCAGCCCCTCTAGCGGGAGCAACAATGAGCAGTTCTTC
TRBD2	NA	TRBV2	TRBJ2-3	CASSRGGTDTQYF	TGTGCCAGCAGTCGGGGGGGCACAGATACGCAGTATTTT
TRBD1	NA	TRBV5-6	TRBJ2-6	CASSSLGDRAFSGANVLTF	TGTGCCAGCAGCTCTCTGGGGGACAGGGCTTTCTCTGGGGCCAACGTCCTGACTTTC
TRBD2	NA	TRBV11-2	TRBJ2-1	CASSLGSRGGGNEQFF	TGTGCCAGCAGCTTAGGGTCCCGGGGGGGAGGTAATGAGCAGTTCTTC
TRBD2	NA	TRBV5-4	TRBJ2-1	CASSGGLVGNEQFF	TGTGCCAGCAGCGGGGGACTAGTAGGCAATGAGCAGTTCTTC
TRBD2	NA	TRBV7-9	TRBJ2-2	CASSLTSPGELFF	TGTGCCAGCAGCTTGACTAGCCCCGGGGAGCTGTTTTTT
NA	NA	TRBV10-3	TRBJ2-3	CAISDYGSADTQYF	TGTGCCATCAGTGATTACGGGAGTGCAGATACGCAGTATTTT
NA	once	TRBV27	TRBJ2-7	CASKTGGQAYEQYF	TGTGCCAGTAAAACGGGGGGCCAAGCCTACGAGCAGTACTTC
TRBD2	NA	TRBV4-1	TRBJ2-3	CASSPLTSGGSTDTQYF	TGCGCCAGCAGCCCCCTTACTAGCGGGGGGAGCACAGATACGCAGTATTTT
TRBD1	few	TRBV6-4	TRBJ1-5	CASSEQGNQPQHF	TGTGCCAGCAGTGAACAGGGGAATCAGCCCCAGCATTTT
NA	NA	TRBV9	TRBJ2-3	CASSVGPLSPAQDTQYF	TGTGCCAGCAGCGTAGGCCCGCTTAGCCCAGCCCAAGATACGCAGTATTTT
TRBD1	NA	TRBV29-1	TRBJ1-1	CSGRTGATEAFF	TGCAGCGGAAGGACAGGGGCAACTGAAGCTTTCTTT
NA	NA	TRBV5-1	TRBJ2-3	CASSMRLDTQYF	TGCGCCAGCAGTATGCGGCTAGATACGCAGTATTTT
NA	NA	TRBV27	TRBJ2-4	CATSTGQNIQYF	TGTGCCACCTCTACAGGGCAAAACATTCAGTACTTC
TRBD1	NA	TRBV10-3	TRBJ1-5	CAISRDRDNQPQHF	TGTGCCATCAGCCGGGACAGGGACAATCAGCCCCAGCATTTT
NA	once	TRBV3-1/TRBV3-2	TRBJ1-5	CASSSRQGNQPQHF	TGTGCCAGCAGCTCCCGACAGGGCAATCAGCCCCAGCATTTT
TRBD1	NA	TRBV6-5	TRBJ2-5	CASSLDRGIGETQYF	TGTGCCAGCAGCCTCGACAGGGGAATAGGAGAGACCCAGTACTTC